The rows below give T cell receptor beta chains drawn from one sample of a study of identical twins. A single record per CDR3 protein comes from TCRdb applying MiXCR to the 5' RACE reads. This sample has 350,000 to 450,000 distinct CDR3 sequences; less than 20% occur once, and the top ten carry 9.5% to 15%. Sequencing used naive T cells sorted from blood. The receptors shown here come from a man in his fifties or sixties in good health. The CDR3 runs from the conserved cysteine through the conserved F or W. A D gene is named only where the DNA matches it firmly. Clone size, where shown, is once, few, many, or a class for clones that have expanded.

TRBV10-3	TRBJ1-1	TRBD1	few	TGTGCCATCAAGAAACAGGGGGCCCTCGACACTGAAGCTTTCTTT	CAIKKQGALDTEAFF
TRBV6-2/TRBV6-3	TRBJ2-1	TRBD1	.	TGTGCCAGCGGCCGGGACAGGGGTTTAAATGAGCAGTTCTTC	CASGRDRGLNEQFF
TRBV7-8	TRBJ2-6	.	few	TGTGCCAGCAGCTTGGCAGTACTGGGGCTTGGGGCCAACGTCCTGACTTTC	CASSLAVLGLGANVLTF
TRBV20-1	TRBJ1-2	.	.	TGCAGTGCAAAAGCTCCTGGCTACACCTTC	CSAKAPGYTF
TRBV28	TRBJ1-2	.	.	TGTGCCAGCAGCACTCTTAACTATGGCTACACCTTC	CASSTLNYGYTF
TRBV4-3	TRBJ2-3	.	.	TGCGCCAGCAGCCAATTCTACCGGGACTGGAAGAATACGCAGTATTTT	CASSQFYRDWKNTQYF
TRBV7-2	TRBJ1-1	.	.	TGTGCCAGCAACAAGGACAGACAATTCACTGAAGCTTTCTTT	CASNKDRQFTEAFF
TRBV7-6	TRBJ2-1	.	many	TGTGCCAGCAGCTTAATGACGAGCTCCTACAATGAGCAGTTCTTC	CASSLMTSSYNEQFF
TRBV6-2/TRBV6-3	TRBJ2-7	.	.	TGTGCCAGCAATGGAGGGGAAGCTAACTACGAGCAGTACTTC	CASNGGEANYEQYF
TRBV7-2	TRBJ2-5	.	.	TGTGCCAGCAGCCGCGACAACCGAGAGACCCAGTACTTC	CASSRDNRETQYF
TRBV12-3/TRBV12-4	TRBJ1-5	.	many	TGTGCCAGCAGTTTAGGGGCCCACAGTAATCAGCCCCAGCATTTT	CASSLGAHSNQPQHF
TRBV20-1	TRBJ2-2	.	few	TGCAGTGCTCTAGTCCCCCCGGGGCAGGGGAACACCGGGGAGCTGTTTTTT	CSALVPPGQGNTGELFF
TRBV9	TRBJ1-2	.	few	TGTGCCAGCAGCGTAGCTCAGGGGCTCAACTATGGCTACACCTTC	CASSVAQGLNYGYTF
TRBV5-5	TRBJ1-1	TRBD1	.	TGTGCCAGCACCGGTCCGGGACAGCACACTGAAGCTTTCTTT	CASTGPGQHTEAFF
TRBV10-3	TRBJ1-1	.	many	TGTGCCATCAGCGAGGGAACGGGTGAAGCTTTCTTT	CAISEGTGEAFF
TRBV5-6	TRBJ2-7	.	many	TGTGCCACCTGGGGGCAGGACTCCTACGAGCAGTACTTC	CATWGQDSYEQYF
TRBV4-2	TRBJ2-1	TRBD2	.	TGTGCCAGCAGCCAACAGCGGGAGCTGAGTAACAATGAGCAGTTCTTC	CASSQQRELSNNEQFF
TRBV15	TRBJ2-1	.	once	TGTGCCACCAGCACAAGGGCTACAGGGTTCGGAGAGCAGTTCTTC	CATSTRATGFGEQFF
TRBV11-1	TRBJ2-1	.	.	TGTGCCAGCAGCCCGGCGCAGGGATCCAATGAGCAGTTCTTC	CASSPAQGSNEQFF
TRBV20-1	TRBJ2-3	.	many	TGCAGTGCCAGGGGGGGGGAGGGAGAGGTCAGGTATACGCAGTATTTT	CSARGGEGEVRYTQYF
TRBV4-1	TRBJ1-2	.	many	TGCGCCAGCAAGGGACACGACTATGGCTACACCTTC	CASKGHDYGYTF
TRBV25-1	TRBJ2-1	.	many	TGTGCCAGCAGTGAAGGGTACAATGAGCAGTTCTTC	CASSEGYNEQFF
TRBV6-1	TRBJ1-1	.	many	TGTGCCAGCAGTAGGGCAGGGCGCACTGAAGCTTTCTTT	CASSRAGRTEAFF
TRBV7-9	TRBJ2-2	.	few	TGTGCCAGCAGCTTAGGGGTTTCCGGGGAGCTGTTTTTT	CASSLGVSGELFF
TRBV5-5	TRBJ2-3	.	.	TGTGCCAGCAGCTTGGATGGGGGCACCGCAGATACGCAGTATTTT	CASSLDGGTADTQYF
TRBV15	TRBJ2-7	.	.	TGTGCCACCAGCAGAGATCGGGGTTGGGGCTACGAGCAGTACTTC	CATSRDRGWGYEQYF
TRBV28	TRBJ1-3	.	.	TGTGCCAGCAGTTTGTCCGGGATTTTAATTGGAACCATATATTTT	CASSLSGILIGTIYF
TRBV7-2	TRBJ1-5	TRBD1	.	TGTGCCAGCAGCGGCCGGACAGGGGATGGCAATCAGCCCCAGCATTTT	CASSGRTGDGNQPQHF
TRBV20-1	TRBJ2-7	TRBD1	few	TGCAGTGCTAGAGCACCGGGACAGGGGGTCAACGAGCAGTACTTC	CSARAPGQGVNEQYF
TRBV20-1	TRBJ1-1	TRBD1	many	TGCAGTGCTAGAGTTCTGGCCCCAGGGGGCACGTGGATGAACACTGAAGCTTTCTTT	CSARVLAPGGTWMNTEAFF
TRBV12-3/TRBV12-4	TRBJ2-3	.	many	TGTGCCAGCAGTTTAGGACCCGGGGCAGATACGCAGTATTTT	CASSLGPGADTQYF
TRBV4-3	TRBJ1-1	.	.	TGCGCCAGCAGCCAAGATCCCTTGGACAGCAGGAGCATGAACACTGAAGCTTTCTTT	CASSQDPLDSRSMNTEAFF
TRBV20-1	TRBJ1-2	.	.	TGCAGTGCTAGAGGGCAGGATATATATGGCTACACCTTC	CSARGQDIYGYTF
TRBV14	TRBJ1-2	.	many	TGTGCCAGCAGCCCTATCCCGGGACAAGGCTACACCTTC	CASSPIPGQGYTF
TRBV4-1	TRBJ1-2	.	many	TGCGCCAGCAGCCAAGAAGGGCGAAGGGAAGCCTATGGCTACACCTTC	CASSQEGRREAYGYTF
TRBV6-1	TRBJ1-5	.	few	TGTGCCAGCAGCCTGGGGGCGGCGGGCAATCAGCCCCAGCATTTT	CASSLGAAGNQPQHF
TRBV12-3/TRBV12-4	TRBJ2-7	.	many	TGTGCCAGCAGTTTTCGGGCAGGGCCCACCTACGAGCAGTACTTC	CASSFRAGPTYEQYF
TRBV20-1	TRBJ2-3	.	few	TGCAGTGCTAGAGATCATACGCTAGCCCCAGATACGCAGTATTTT	CSARDHTLAPDTQYF
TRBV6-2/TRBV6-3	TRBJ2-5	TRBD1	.	TGTGCCAGCAGTCGACAAGGACAGGGAAGAGAGACCCAGTACTTC	CASSRQGQGRETQYF
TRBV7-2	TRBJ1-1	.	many	TGTGCCAGCAGCTCCCGGACCCCGAACACTGAAGCTTTCTTT	CASSSRTPNTEAFF
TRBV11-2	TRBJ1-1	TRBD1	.	TGTGCCAGCAGCTTATATCAGGGGGACACTGAAGCTTTCTTT	CASSLYQGDTEAFF
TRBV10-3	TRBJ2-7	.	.	TGTGCCATCAGTGAGTCGGGGGACATCTCATACGAGCAGTACTTC	CAISESGDISYEQYF
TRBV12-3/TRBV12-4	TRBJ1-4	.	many	TGTGCCAGCAGTCCCTATTCCAATGAAAAACTGTTTTTT	CASSPYSNEKLFF
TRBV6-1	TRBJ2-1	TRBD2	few	TGTGCCAGCAGGCTGACTAGCTCATCTTCCGAGCAGTTCTTC	CASRLTSSSSEQFF
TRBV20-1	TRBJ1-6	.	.	TGCAGTGCAACACGCCGGGATTCACCCCTCCACTTT	CSATRRDSPLHF
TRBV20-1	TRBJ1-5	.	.	TGCAGTGCTAGATTCAGTTTCAATCAGCCCCAGCATTTT	CSARFSFNQPQHF
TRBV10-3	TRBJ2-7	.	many	TGTGCCATCAGTGCCCGGGACACGCTCTACGAGCAGTACTTC	CAISARDTLYEQYF
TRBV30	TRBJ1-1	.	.	TGTGCCTGGAGCTTCCCGGGTTCTGGCCGCTTTGCTTTCTTT	CAWSFPGSGRFAFF
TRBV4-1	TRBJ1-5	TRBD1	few	TGCGCCAGCAGCCAAGTGCCAGGGGGGGGAGTGCAGCCCCAGCATTTT	CASSQVPGGGVQPQHF
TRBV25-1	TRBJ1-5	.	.	TGTGCCAGCCAGGGGAGTGGGCAGCCCCAGCATTTT	CASQGSGQPQHF
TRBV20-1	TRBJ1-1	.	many	TGCAGTGCTAGTGGACACTTGAACACTGAAGCTTTCTTT	CSASGHLNTEAFF
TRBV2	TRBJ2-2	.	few	TGTGCCAGCAGTTTCGCGGAAGCGAACACCGGGGAGCTGTTTTTT	CASSFAEANTGELFF
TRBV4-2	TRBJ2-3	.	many	TGTGCCAGCAGCACCCGGCACGGCACAGATACGCAGTATTTT	CASSTRHGTDTQYF
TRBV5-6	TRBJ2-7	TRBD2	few	TGTGCCAGCAGCTTGGGGCCTAGCGGGGCCTACGAGCAGTACTTC	CASSLGPSGAYEQYF